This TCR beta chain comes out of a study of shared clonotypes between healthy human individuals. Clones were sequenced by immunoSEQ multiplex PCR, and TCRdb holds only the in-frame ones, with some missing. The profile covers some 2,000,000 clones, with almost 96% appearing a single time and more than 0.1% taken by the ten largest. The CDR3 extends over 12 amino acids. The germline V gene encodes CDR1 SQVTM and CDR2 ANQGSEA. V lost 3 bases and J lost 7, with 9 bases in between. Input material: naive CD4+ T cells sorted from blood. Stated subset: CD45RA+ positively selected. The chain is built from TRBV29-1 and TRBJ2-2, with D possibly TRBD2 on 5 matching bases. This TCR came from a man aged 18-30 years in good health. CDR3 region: CSVDLAGGELFF. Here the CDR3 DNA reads TGCAGCGTTGATTTGGCGGGCGGGGAGCTGTTTTTT.